One sample yielded the 32 T cell receptor beta chains listed below, sequenced in a study of blood T cell repertoires in COVID-19. Produced via immunoSEQ multiplex PCR; TCRdb's table is partial and in-frame only. There are tens of thousands of clones in the sample; under 85% occur only once, and more than 9% lies in the top ten. Sequenced sample: peripheral blood. All receptors derive from a human donor in a cohort sampled during active COVID-19.

This chain links TRBV5-1 with TRBJ1-2, with 7 nucleotides matching TRBD1. CDR1 SGHRS and CDR2 YFSETQ come from the germline V gene. There are 16 residues in the CDR3. The junction had 9 bases not matched to a gene; V was cut back by 2 bases and J by 2 bases. CDR3 in amino acids: CASSFSSGTDNYGYTF. The DNA of the CDR3 is TGCGCCAGCAGCTTCTCTTCCGGGACAGACAACTATGGCTACACCTTC. The variable domain in full, with the rest retrieved from reference TRBV5-1 and TRBJ1-2, is KAGVTQTPRYLIKTRGQQVTLSCSPISGHRSVSWYQQTPGQGLQFLFEYFSETQRNKGNFPGRFSGRQFSNSRSEMNVSTLELGDSALYLCASSFSSGTDNYGYTFGSGTRLTVV.

This sequence joins TRBV18 and TRBJ1-5; 8 nucleotides match TRBD1. V gave up 3 bases and J gave up 6 bases; unmatched junction bases: 4. Germline loops: CDR1 KGHSH, CDR2 LQKENI. The CDR3 runs 14 residues. The CDR3 spells CASSPTGAIQPQHF. CDR3 sequence (DNA): TGTGCCAGCTCACCGACAGGGGCGATTCAGCCCCAGCATTTT. The entire variable domain, with the rest obtained from reference TRBV18 and TRBJ1-5, is as follows: NAGVMQNPRHLVRRRGQEARLRCSPMKGHSHVYWYRQLPEEGLKFMVYLQKENIIDESGMPKERFSAEFPKEGPSILRIQQVVRGDSAAYFCASSPTGAIQPQHFGDGTRLSIL.

The rearrangement uses TRBV19 and TRBJ2-7; a weak D match, TRBD2 (5 bases). Germline V gives CDR1 LNHDA, CDR2 SQIVND (reference sequence). CDR3 length: 12 amino acids. Trimming removed 5 bases at V and 8 bases at J, with 13 bases between. The CDR3 loop is CASSPREGKQYF. For the CDR3, the DNA is TGTGCCAGTAGTCCCCGAGAGGGAAAGCAGTACTTC.

This chain uses TRBV27 with TRBJ2-7; 10 nucleotides align to TRBD1. This CDR3 has 13 residues. Per the germline V gene, CDR1 is MNHEY and CDR2 is SMNVEV (reference sequence). The V and J ends lost 6 bases and 6 bases, in that order; junction bases with no gene match: 5. DNA for the CDR3: TGTGCCAGCAGCCGACAGGGGGCCGGCGAGCAGTACTTC. This translates into CASSRQGAGEQYF.

This sequence joins TRBV9 and TRBJ1-5; no clear D. The CDR3 covers 13 residues. Germline assignment: CDR1 SGDLS and CDR2 YYNGEE. With 3 bases removed from V and 4 bases from J, the gap between germline ends came to 8 bases. CDR3 nucleotide sequence: TGTGCCAGCAGCGAAGCGGGGAATCAGCCCCAGCATTTT. It encodes CASSEAGNQPQHF.

This rearrangement joins TRBV6-2 or TRBV6-3 to TRBJ1-5, with a possible D match to TRBD1 (5 bases). V was shortened by 5 bases and J by 5 bases, with 10 bases between the two germline ends. CDR1 and CDR2 (germline): MNHEY, SVGEGT. This CDR3 contains 13 residues. This CDR3 is CASSDLRDQPQHF. The CDR3 nucleotides are TGTGCCAGCAGTGACCTCAGGGATCAGCCCCAGCATTTT.

V gene TRBV28 combines with J gene TRBJ2-5, with D perhaps matching TRBD2 (6 bases). The CDR3 totals 16 residues. Between the trimmed V and J ends, which lost 3 bases and 1 base, there was a span of 15 bases. Germline V gives CDR1 MDHEN, CDR2 SYDVKM. DNA for the CDR3: TGTGCCAGCAGTTTGGGTTTGGGGCGGGGCCAAGAGACCCAGTACTTC. Amino acid sequence: CASSLGLGRGQETQYF.

The V gene is TRBV25-1, the J gene TRBJ2-5, with 9 bases identical to TRBD1. Germline V gene lookup returns CDR1 MGHDK and CDR2 SYGVNS. With V trimmed by 9 bases and J by 5 bases, 13 bases remained unmatched. The CDR3 is 15 residues long. The CDR3 here is CASSTPGQGFETQYF. In DNA form, the CDR3 reads TGTGCCAGTTCTACTCCGGGACAGGGTTTCGAGACCCAGTACTTC.

This chain links TRBV15 with TRBJ1-1; TRBD1 matches at 9 bases. The CDR3 spans 14 residues. V dropped 2 bases and J dropped 7; count of bases not matched to a gene: 5. Germline V lookup: CDR1 LNHNV, CDR2 YYDKDF (reference sequence). CDR3 coding DNA: TGTGCCACCAGCAGACACGGACAGGGGAATGAAGCTTTCTTT. Translated, it gives CATSRHGQGNEAFF.

This clone showed up just once. The rearrangement uses TRBV3-1 (or the pseudogene TRBV3-2) and TRBJ1-6, with a possible D match to TRBD1 (6 bases). CDR3 length: 15 amino acids. Trimming took 4 bases from V and 0 from J, leaving 7 bases between them. Germline V gives CDR1 LGHDT, CDR2 YNNKEL (reference sequence). CDR3 nucleotide sequence: TGTGCCAGCAGCCCCAGGGGCTCCTATAATTCACCCCTCCACTTT. Protein sequence: CASSPRGSYNSPLHF.

The chain employs TRBV7-2 and TRBJ1-5; D possibly corresponds to TRBD1 (5 bases). V lost 7 bases, J lost 1 base, and 11 bases lay in between. Germline lookup yields CDR1 SGHTA and CDR2 FQGNSA. This CDR3 spans 14 amino acids. CDR3 DNA sequence: TGTGCCAGCAACCGACAGAGGAGCAATCAGCCCCAGCATTTT. Translated, it gives CASNRQRSNQPQHF.

CDR3 sequence reads: CASSLNGRGQLGGYTF. In DNA, the CDR3 is TGTGCCAGCAGCTTAAACGGGAGGGGCCAACTAGGTGGCTACACCTTC. This chain links TRBV7-7 with TRBJ1-2, with D possibly TRBD1 on 5 matching bases. CDR1 is SSHAT, CDR2 FNYEAQ, per germline (reference sequence). This CDR3 region has 16 residues. The V gene lost 2 bases and the J gene lost 7 bases, with 20 bases spanning the gap.

The chain employs TRBV5-4 and TRBJ2-7; D gene unclear. V lost 4 bases to trimming and J lost 8 bases, with 16 bases between them. Looked up from germline, CDR1 is SGHNT and CDR2 is YYREEE (reference sequence). CDR3 length equals 13 residues. The CDR3 spells CASSPGLERKQYF. In nucleotides, the CDR3 is TGTGCCAGCAGCCCTGGTTTAGAGAGGAAGCAGTACTTC.

This chain links TRBV9 with TRBJ2-6, with 9 bases identical to TRBD1. Germline CDR1 and CDR2: SGDLS and YYNGEE. This CDR3 region has 16 residues. V lost 4 bases, J lost 4 bases, and 6 bases stayed unmatched. The CDR3 here is CASSQRTGVGANVLTF. The CDR3 DNA reads TGTGCCAGCAGCCAAAGGACAGGGGTCGGGGCCAACGTCCTGACTTTC.

This clone was seen more than once but under ten times. The chain carries TRBV7-9 and TRBJ2-5; 11 bases align to TRBD2. The CDR3 is made up of 16 amino acids. The V gene's germline CDR1 is SEHNR and CDR2 FQNEAQ (reference sequence). V lost 5 bases and J lost 0; bases outside the gene matches: 5. The CDR3 nucleotides read TGTGCCAGCAGCCATCGGACTAGCGGGTACCAAGAGACCCAGTACTTC. Translated: CASSHRTSGYQETQYF.

The chain combines TRBV10-2 with TRBJ1-5; 7 bases are a match to TRBD1. The ends lost 6 bases at V and 4 bases at J; junction bases unmatched: 3. This CDR3 has 13 residues. Germline CDR1 reads WSHSY; CDR2 reads SAAADI. The DNA for the CDR3 is TGCGCCAGCAGGAGACAGGGAAATCAGCCCCAGCATTTT. Translated: CASRRQGNQPQHF.

This rearrangement joins TRBV5-1 to TRBJ2-7; 7 bases are a match to TRBD1. There are 14 residues in the CDR3. Germline values: CDR1 SGHRS, CDR2 YFSETQ. The trim removed 3 bases at V and 5 bases at J, leaving 8 bases unmatched. In nucleotides, the CDR3 is TGCGCCAGCAGCTCGACAGGGAGCGCCCACGAGCAGTACTTC. Protein: CASSSTGSAHEQYF.

The table lists this clone with a few counts. The chain combines TRBV27 with TRBJ2-7; D may be TRBD2 (7 bases). Trimming pared 5 bases from V and 5 bases from J, leaving 16 bases between. The CDR3 extends over 14 amino acids. Germline-derived CDR1 and CDR2 are MNHEY and SMNVEV (reference sequence). CDR3 amino acids: CASSPGGGLHEQYF. Here the CDR3 DNA reads TGTGCCAGCAGTCCGGGGGGCGGGCTCCACGAGCAGTACTTC.

This clone was picked up a small number of times. The rearrangement uses TRBV19 and TRBJ1-4, with unresolved D. The CDR3 is 15 amino acids. Germline-derived CDR1 and CDR2 are LNHDA and SQIVND (reference sequence). V was shortened by 7 bases and J by 5 bases, with 17 bases between the two germline ends. The CDR3 DNA reads as TGTGCCAGTACTCGAAGTCGGACTACCAATGAAAAACTGTTTTTT. It encodes CASTRSRTTNEKLFF.

The chain is built from TRBV19 and TRBJ1-5; the D gene is possibly TRBD1 (6 bases). V lost 2 bases to trimming and J lost 5 bases, with 7 bases between them. The CDR3 loop spans 13 amino acids. The germline V gene encodes CDR1 LNHDA and CDR2 SQIVND (reference sequence). The CDR3 region has the DNA TGTGCCAGTAGTATAAAGGGGGATCAGCCCCAGCATTTT. Amino acids: CASSIKGDQPQHF.

The CDR3 loop reads CASSKGSVWTGAGANVLTF. The DNA of the CDR3 is TGTGCCAGCAGCAAAGGGTCTGTGTGGACAGGGGCTGGGGCCAACGTCCTGACTTTC. The gene calls are TRBV21-1 and TRBJ2-6; the D call TRBD1 from the table was never checked on the DNA. TRBV21-1 is a pseudogene. This CDR3 has 19 amino acids.

V usage is TRBV6-6 and J usage is TRBJ2-3; D ambiguous. The CDR3 consists of 14 residues. V was trimmed by 5 bases and J by 2 bases, leaving 11 bases between them. Looked up from germline, CDR1 is MNHNY and CDR2 is SVGAGI (reference sequence). The CDR3 loop reads CASSPGGPTDTQYF. The CDR3 bases are TGTGCCAGCAGTCCGGGTGGCCCCACAGATACGCAGTATTTT.

V and J are TRBV11-3 and TRBJ2-2; D possibly corresponds to TRBD2 (7 bases). This CDR3 contains 17 residues. CDR1 and CDR2 from the germline V gene are SGHNT and YENEEA. V was clipped by 0 bases and J by 3 bases, with 14 bases between them. The CDR3 loop is CASSLDQRGGYTGELFF. DNA for the CDR3: TGTGCCAGCAGCTTAGATCAGAGGGGGGGTTACACCGGGGAGCTGTTTTTT.

The J gene is TRBJ1-6, the V gene TRBV5-4; 10 positions match TRBD1. The germline gives CDR1 SGHNT, CDR2 YYREEE (reference sequence). After removal of 4 bases from V and 6 bases from J, the junction contained 4 bases not matched to a gene. CDR3 length: 15 amino acids. CDR3 region: CASSNRDRGNSPLHF. CDR3 nucleotide sequence: TGTGCCAGCAGCAACCGGGACAGGGGTAATTCACCCCTCCACTTT.

This clone was seen more than once but under ten times. The V call is TRBV28, the J call TRBJ2-7, with 9 nucleotides matching TRBD2. The CDR3 runs 17 residues. From germline, CDR1 is MDHEN and CDR2 SYDVKM. V trimming: 4 bases; J trimming: 0 bases; junction bases outside the gene matches: 10. The CDR3: CASSSPHSGGLSYEQYF. CDR3 nucleotides: TGTGCCAGCAGTTCCCCCCACAGCGGGGGGCTCTCCTACGAGCAGTACTTC.

The chain's CDR3 is CASSSGTYGYTF. The CDR3 DNA is TGTGCCAGCAGCTCAGGAACCTATGGCTACACCTTC. The chain recombines TRBV6-6 with TRBJ1-2; D uncertain. From germline, CDR1 is MNHNY and CDR2 SVGAGI (reference sequence). The CDR3 is 12 residues long. Trimming removed 6 bases at V and 4 bases at J, with 9 bases between.

The chain combines TRBV6-5 with TRBJ1-1; TRBD1 aligns across 7 bases. V was clipped by 8 bases and J by 4 bases; unmatched bases: 4. The CDR3 is 12 amino acids. Germline loops: CDR1 MNHEY, CDR2 SVGAGI. This CDR3 is CASRQGGTEAFF. CDR3 bases: TGTGCCAGCCGACAGGGCGGCACTGAAGCTTTCTTT.

This chain links TRBV7-8 with TRBJ1-1; TRBD1 aligns across 9 bases. Germline loops: CDR1 SGHVS, CDR2 FQNEAQ. V gave up 5 bases and J gave up 4 bases; unmatched junction bases: 8. This CDR3 spans 15 amino acids. The CDR3 is CASSASGTGSTEAFF. The CDR3 nucleotides are TGTGCCAGCAGCGCATCCGGGACAGGGTCCACTGAAGCTTTCTTT.

J is TRBJ2-7 and V is TRBV6-5, with TRBD1 matching over 8 bases. The CDR3 consists of 13 residues. Germline CDR1 MNHEY, CDR2 SVGAGI. With V trimmed by 6 bases and J by 9 bases, 10 bases remained unmatched. The CDR3 bases are TGTGCCAGCAGCAAATCGACAGGGGCTGGGCAGTACTTC. Translation: CASSKSTGAGQYF.

The chain links TRBV25-1 to TRBJ2-5; TRBD2 agrees at 8 bases. Trimming at V came to 6 bases and at J to 5 bases, leaving 5 bases not matched to a gene. Germline lookup yields CDR1 MGHDK and CDR2 SYGVNS. The CDR3 is 13 residues long. Here the CDR3 DNA reads TGTGCCAGCAGCGTCCGGGGGGGGGAGACCCAGTACTTC. This translates into CASSVRGGETQYF.

The chain carries TRBV5-6 and TRBJ2-6; tentative D call: TRBD2 (7 bases). The germline V gene has CDR1 SGHDT and CDR2 YYEEEE. The length of the CDR3 is 17 residues. Trimming took off 4 bases at V and 0 bases at J, with 14 bases between the two ends. CDR3 DNA sequence: TGTGCCAGCAGCGGGGGGGCCGCTGGCTCTGGGGCCAACGTCCTGACTTTC. It specifies CASSGGAAGSGANVLTF.

CDR3 in amino acids: CATSDAQGSQPQHF. The CDR3 nucleotides read TGTGCCACCAGTGATGCACAGGGGTCTCAGCCCCAGCATTTT. The chain is built from TRBV24-1 and TRBJ1-5, with 7 bases identical to TRBD1. J gave up 6 bases and V 3 bases, and 4 bases lay outside the gene matches. Germline CDR1 reads KGHDR; CDR2 reads SFDVKD. The CDR3 covers 14 residues.